The clone carrying this TCR beta chain appeared a few times. Seattle patient enrollment occurred during active infection, with longitudinal follow-up thereafter. Study processing details: Quantification of nucleated cells was approximated via reference gene primer amplification. Sequenced by immunoSEQ multiplex PCR; TCRdb stores in-frame clones only, minus some. The V and J calls and clone size were taken over from that table, and D and trimming were inferred from the DNA. The data contain some 58,000 clones, roughly four fifths of them singletons. CDR1 and CDR2 from the germline V gene are MNHEY and SMNVEV (reference sequence). The CDR3 is 13 residues long. Losses at the gene ends were 6 bases for V and 6 bases for J; bases not matched to a gene: 8. This sample was taken from a study of blood T cell repertoires in COVID-19. Study background: T cells, B-cell-depleted T cells, or PBMCs supplied cDNA or gDNA.

Sequences were obtained from peripheral blood. The receptor's source is a man in his 60s with COVID-19, enrolled during active disease. The chain carries TRBV27 and TRBJ2-7; 7 bases map to TRBD1. The chain's CDR3 is CASRSDRVSEQYF. DNA of the CDR3: TGTGCCAGCAGATCCGACAGGGTGTCCGAGCAGTACTTC.